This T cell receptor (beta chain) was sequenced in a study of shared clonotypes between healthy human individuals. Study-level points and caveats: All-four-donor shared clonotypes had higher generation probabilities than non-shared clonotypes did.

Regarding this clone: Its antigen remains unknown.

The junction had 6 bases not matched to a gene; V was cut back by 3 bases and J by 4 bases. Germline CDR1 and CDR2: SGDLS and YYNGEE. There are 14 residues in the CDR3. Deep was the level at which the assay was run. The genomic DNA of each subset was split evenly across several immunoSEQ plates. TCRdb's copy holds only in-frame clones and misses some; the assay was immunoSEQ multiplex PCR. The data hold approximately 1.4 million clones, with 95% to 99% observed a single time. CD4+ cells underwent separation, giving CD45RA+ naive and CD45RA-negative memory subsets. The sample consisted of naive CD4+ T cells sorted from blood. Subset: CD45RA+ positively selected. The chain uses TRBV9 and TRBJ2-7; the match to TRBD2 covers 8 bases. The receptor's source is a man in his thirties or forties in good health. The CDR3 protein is CASSGSGSKYEQYF. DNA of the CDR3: TGTGCCAGCAGCGGCAGCGGGAGTAAATACGAGCAGTACTTC. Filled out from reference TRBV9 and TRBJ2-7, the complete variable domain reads DSGVTQTPKHLITATGQRVTLRCSPRSGDLSVYWYQQSLDQGLQFLIQYYNGEERAKGNILERFSAQQFPDLHSELNLSSLELGDSALYFCASSGSGSKYEQYFGPGTRLTVT.